This TCR beta chain was observed in a study of cytomegalovirus exposure and HLA in healthy donors. The germline gives CDR1 SEHNR, CDR2 FQNEAQ (reference sequence). V was pared by 4 bases and J by 7 bases, with 7 bases between. There are 11 residues in the CDR3. The repertoire was sequenced with immunoSEQ multiplex PCR; TCRdb's copy has only in-frame clones and lacks some. In the table there are roughly 280,000 clones, approximately 86% of which are singletons. The specimen sequenced was PBMCs. The TCR comes from a young woman in good health and CMV-seronegative. This sequence joins TRBV7-9 and TRBJ2-5, with D unclear. The CDR3 region is CASSSSRTQYF. The CDR3 coding sequence is TGTGCCAGCAGCTCCTCGCGGACCCAGTACTTC.